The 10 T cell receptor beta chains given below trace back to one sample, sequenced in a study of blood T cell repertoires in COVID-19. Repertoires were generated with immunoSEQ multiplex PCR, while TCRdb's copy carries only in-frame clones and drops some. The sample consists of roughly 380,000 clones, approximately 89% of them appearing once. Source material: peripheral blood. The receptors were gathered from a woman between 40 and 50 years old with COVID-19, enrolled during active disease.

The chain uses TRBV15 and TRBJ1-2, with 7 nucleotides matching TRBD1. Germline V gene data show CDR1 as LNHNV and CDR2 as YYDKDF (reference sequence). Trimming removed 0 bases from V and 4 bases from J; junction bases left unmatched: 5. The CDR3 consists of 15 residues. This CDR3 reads CATSREGTVTYGYTF. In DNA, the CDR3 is TGTGCCACCAGCAGAGAAGGGACAGTGACCTATGGCTACACCTTC.

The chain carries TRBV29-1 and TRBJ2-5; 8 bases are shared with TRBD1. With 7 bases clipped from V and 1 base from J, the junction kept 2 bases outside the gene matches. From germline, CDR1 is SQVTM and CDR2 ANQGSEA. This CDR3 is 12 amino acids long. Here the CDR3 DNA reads TGCAGCGGGGGACAGGTCCAAGAGACCCAGTACTTC. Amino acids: CSGGQVQETQYF.

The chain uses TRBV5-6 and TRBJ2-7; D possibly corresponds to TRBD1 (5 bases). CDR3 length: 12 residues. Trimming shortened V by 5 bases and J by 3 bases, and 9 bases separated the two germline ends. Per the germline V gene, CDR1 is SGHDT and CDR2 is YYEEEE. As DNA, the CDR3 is TGTGCCAGCAGAGTTACAGGCTACGAGCAGTACTTC. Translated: CASRVTGYEQYF.

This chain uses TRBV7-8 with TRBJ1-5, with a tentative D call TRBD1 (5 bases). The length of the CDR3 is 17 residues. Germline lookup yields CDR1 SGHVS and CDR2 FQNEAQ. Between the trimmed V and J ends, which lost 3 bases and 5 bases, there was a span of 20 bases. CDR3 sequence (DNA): TGTGCCAGCAGCTTTGGGGGAGGCGCTAGGCAGGATCAGCCCCAGCATTTT. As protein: CASSFGGGARQDQPQHF.

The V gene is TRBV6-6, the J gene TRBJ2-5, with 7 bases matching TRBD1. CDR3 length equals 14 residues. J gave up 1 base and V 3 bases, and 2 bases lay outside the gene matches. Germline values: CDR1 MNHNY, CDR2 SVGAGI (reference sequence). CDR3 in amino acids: CASSYRDSQETQYF. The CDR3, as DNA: TGTGCCAGCAGTTATAGGGACAGCCAAGAGACCCAGTACTTC.

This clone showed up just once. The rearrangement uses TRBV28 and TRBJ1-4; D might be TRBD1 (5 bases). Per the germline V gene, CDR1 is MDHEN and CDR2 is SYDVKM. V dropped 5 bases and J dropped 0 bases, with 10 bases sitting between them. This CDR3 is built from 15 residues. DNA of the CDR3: TGTGCCAGCAGTGCCACAGGAACAACTAATGAAAAACTGTTTTTT. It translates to CASSATGTTNEKLFF.

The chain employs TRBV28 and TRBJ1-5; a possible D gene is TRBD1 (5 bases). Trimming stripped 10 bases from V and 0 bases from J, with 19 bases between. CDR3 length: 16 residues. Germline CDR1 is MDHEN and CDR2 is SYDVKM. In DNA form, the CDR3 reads TGTGCCATCGCACCCGGGGGGGATTATAGCAATCAGCCCCAGCATTTT. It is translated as CAIAPGGDYSNQPQHF.

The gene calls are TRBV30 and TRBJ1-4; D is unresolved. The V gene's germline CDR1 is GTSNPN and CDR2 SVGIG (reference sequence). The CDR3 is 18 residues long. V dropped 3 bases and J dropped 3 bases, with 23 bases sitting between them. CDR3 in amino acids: CAWRGPSFIVASNEKLFF. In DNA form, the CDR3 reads TGTGCCTGGAGAGGTCCCTCCTTCATAGTAGCCTCTAATGAAAAACTGTTTTTT.

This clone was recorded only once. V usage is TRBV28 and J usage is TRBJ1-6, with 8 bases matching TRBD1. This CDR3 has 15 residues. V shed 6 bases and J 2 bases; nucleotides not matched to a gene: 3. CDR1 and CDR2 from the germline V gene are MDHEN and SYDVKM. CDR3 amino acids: CASSQGQAYNSPLHF. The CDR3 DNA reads TGTGCCAGCAGCCAGGGACAGGCCTATAATTCACCCCTCCACTTT.

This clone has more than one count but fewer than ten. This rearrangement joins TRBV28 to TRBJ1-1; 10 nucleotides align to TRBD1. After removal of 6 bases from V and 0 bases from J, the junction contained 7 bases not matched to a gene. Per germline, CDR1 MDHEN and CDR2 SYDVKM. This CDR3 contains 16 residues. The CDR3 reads CASSPDRGRMNTEAFF. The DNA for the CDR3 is TGTGCCAGCAGCCCTGACAGGGGGCGGATGAACACTGAAGCTTTCTTT.